The source of this T cell receptor (beta chain) is a study of identical twins. This clonotype was picked up a small number of times. The antigen remains undetermined. Study-level points and caveats: Cross-sectional statistics underpinned the conclusions; the same donors were not followed. Cord blood beta clonotypes that were abundant carried fewer insertions, and memory repertoires showed no such trend.

Each CDR3 protein is one row after TCRdb ran MiXCR on the 5' RACE reads. This table holds 550,000 to 800,000 distinct CDR3 sequences, roughly 7.2% found once. These data also formed part of another study, on yellow fever vaccine responses in identical twins.

The specimen was PBMCs. This sequence was found in a woman aged 18-35 years in good health.

For the CDR3, the DNA is TGTGCCAGCAGCCAAGATTCCAGGAACACTGAAGCTTTCTTT. It is translated as CASSQDSRNTEAFF. The chain combines TRBV3-1 with TRBJ1-1; D remains unclear. The CDR3 has 14 amino acids. Germline V lookup: CDR1 LGHDT, CDR2 YNNKEL (reference sequence). Deletions cut 0 bases from V and 1 base from J, with 6 bases between.